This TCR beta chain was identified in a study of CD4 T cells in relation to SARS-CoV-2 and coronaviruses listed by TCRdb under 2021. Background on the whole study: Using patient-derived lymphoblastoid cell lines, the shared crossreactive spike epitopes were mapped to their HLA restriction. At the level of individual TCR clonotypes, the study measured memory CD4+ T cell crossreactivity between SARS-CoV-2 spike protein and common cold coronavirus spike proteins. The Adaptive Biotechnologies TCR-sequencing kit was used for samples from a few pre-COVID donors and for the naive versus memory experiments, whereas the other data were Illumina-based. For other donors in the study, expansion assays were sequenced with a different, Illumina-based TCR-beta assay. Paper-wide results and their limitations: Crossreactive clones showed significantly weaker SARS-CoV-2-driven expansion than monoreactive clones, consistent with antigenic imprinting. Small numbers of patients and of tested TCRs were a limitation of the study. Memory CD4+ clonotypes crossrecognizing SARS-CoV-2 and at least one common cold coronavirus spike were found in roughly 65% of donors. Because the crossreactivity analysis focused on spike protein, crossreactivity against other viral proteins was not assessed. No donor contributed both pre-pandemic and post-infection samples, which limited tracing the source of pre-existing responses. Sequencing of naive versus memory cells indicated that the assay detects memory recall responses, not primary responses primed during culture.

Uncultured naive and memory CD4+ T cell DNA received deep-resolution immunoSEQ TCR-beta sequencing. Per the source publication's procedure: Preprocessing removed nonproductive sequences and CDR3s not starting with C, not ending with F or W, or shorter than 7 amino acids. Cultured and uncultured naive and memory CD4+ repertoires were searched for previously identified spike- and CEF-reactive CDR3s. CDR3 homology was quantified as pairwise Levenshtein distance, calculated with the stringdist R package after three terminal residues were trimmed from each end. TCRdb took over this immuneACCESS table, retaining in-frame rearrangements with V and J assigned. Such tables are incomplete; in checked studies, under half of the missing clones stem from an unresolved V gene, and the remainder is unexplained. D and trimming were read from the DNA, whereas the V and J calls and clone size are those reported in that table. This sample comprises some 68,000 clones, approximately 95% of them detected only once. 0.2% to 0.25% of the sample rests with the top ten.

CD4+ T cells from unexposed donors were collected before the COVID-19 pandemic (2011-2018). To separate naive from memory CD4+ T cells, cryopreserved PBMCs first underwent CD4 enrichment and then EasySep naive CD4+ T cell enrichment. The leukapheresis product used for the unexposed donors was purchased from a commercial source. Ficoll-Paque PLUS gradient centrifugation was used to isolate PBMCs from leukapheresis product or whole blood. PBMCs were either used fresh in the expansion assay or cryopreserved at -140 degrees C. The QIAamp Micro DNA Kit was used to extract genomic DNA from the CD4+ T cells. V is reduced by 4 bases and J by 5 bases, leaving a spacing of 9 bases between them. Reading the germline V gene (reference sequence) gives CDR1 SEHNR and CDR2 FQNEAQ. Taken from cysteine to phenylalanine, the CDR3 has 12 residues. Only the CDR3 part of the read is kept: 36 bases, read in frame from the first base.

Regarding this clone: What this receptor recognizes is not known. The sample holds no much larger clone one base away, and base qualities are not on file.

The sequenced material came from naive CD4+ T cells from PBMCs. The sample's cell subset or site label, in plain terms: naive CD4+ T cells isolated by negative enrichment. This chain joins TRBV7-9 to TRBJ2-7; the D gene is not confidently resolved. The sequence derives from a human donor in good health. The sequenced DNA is TGTGCCAGCAGCTATACAGAGAACGAGCAGTACTTC. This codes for CASSYTENEQYF.